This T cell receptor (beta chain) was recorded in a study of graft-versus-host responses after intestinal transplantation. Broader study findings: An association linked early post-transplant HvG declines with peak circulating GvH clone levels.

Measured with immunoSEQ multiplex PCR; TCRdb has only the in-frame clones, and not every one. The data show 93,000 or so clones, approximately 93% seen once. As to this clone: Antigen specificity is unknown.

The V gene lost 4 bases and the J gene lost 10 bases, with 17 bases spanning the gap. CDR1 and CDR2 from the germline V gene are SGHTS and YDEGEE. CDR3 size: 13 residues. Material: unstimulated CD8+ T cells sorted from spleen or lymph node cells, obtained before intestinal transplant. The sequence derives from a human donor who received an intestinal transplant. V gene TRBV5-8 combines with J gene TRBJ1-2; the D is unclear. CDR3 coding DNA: TGTGCCAGCAGCCTTAGGCCGGTACCCGACTACACCTTC. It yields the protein CASSLRPVPDYTF.